This is a list of T cell receptor beta chains from one sample in a study of identical twins. TCRdb processed the 5' RACE reads anew with MiXCR; each CDR3 protein has one entry. Among around 450,000 distinct CDR3 sequences listed, 14% were seen once. The sample was also linked to a second study, of yellow fever vaccine responses in identical twins.

The sequenced sample was CD4+ T cells sorted from blood. All receptors derive from a woman younger than 35 in good health. The CDR3 runs from the conserved cysteine through the conserved F or W. D genes are given only for firm matches. Clone size is shown for a subset of rows, as once, few, many or a class of expanded clone.

V,D,J,size,CDR3,DNA
TRBV6-6,-,TRBJ1-2,-,CASSHGGYTF,TGTGCCAGCAGTCATGGGGGCTACACCTTC
TRBV10-3,TRBD2,TRBJ2-1,-,CAIGSSGGIPGDEQFF,TGTGCCATCGGGTCTAGCGGGGGGATCCCGGGCGATGAGCAGTTCTTC
TRBV7-2,TRBD1,TRBJ2-7,once,CASSFTGTGFYEQYF,TGTGCCAGCAGCTTTACCGGGACAGGGTTCTACGAGCAGTACTTC
TRBV20-1,-,TRBJ2-2,-,CSAQGYTGELFF,TGCAGTGCCCAGGGGTACACCGGGGAGCTGTTTTTT
TRBV12-3/TRBV12-4,TRBD2,TRBJ2-1,few,CASSPRSGSPILNEQFF,TGTGCCAGCAGTCCCAGAAGCGGGAGCCCTATCCTCAATGAGCAGTTCTTC
TRBV15,TRBD2,TRBJ2-5,-,CATSRDRVAGSRETQYF,TGTGCCACCAGCAGAGATCGGGTAGCGGGGTCTCGAGAGACCCAGTACTTC
TRBV27,-,TRBJ1-1,-,CASSLTRLNTEAFF,TGTGCCAGCAGTTTAACCCGATTGAACACTGAAGCTTTCTTT
TRBV6-5,-,TRBJ2-7,-,CASSYVVGEVYEQYF,TGTGCCAGCAGTTACGTAGTCGGGGAAGTTTACGAGCAGTACTTC
TRBV7-9,-,TRBJ1-1,few,CASSSYTPTGSNTEAFF,TGTGCCAGCAGCTCCTACACCCCCACAGGGAGCAACACTGAAGCTTTCTTT
TRBV7-8,-,TRBJ2-1,few,CASSASDTRQLPYNEQFF,TGTGCCAGCAGCGCTAGCGACACCAGACAACTGCCCTACAATGAGCAGTTCTTC
TRBV20-1,-,TRBJ2-3,-,CSASGGYGTDTQYF,TGCAGTGCTAGCGGGGGCTATGGCACAGATACGCAGTATTTT
TRBV6-2/TRBV6-3,TRBD1,TRBJ2-7,few,CARARTGRTYEQYF,TGTGCCAGAGCAAGGACAGGCCGTACCTACGAGCAGTACTTC
TRBV5-1,TRBD1,TRBJ1-6,few,CASSLWAGTGLSPLHF,TGCGCCAGCAGCTTATGGGCCGGGACAGGTCTTTCACCCCTCCACTTT
TRBV7-9,TRBD2,TRBJ2-7,-,CASSSSTSGRAEGGYF,TGTGCCAGCAGCTCGTCGACTAGCGGGAGGGCCGAAGGGGGGTACTTC
TRBV2,TRBD1,TRBJ2-1,-,CASKWDRGSNEQFF,TGTGCCTCCAAATGGGACAGGGGCTCCAATGAGCAGTTCTTC
TRBV5-1,-,TRBJ2-3,-,CASSDPSDTQYF,TGCGCCAGCAGTGACCCATCAGATACGCAGTATTTT
TRBV5-5,TRBD1,TRBJ1-5,-,CASSLGTGKNQPQHF,TGTGCCAGCAGCCTCGGGACAGGGAAAAATCAGCCCCAGCATTTT
TRBV9,TRBD2,TRBJ2-2,-,CASSVATSGGGNTGELFF,TGTGCCAGCAGCGTAGCAACTAGCGGGGGGGGAAACACCGGGGAGCTGTTTTTT
TRBV12-3/TRBV12-4,-,TRBJ2-3,few,CASRSGTSTDTQYF,TGTGCCAGCAGAAGCGGTACTAGCACAGATACGCAGTATTTT
TRBV6-5,-,TRBJ1-3,few,CASIRGNTIYF,TGTGCCAGCATTAGAGGAAACACCATATATTTT
TRBV5-1,-,TRBJ1-2,many,CASSPGSNYGYTF,TGCGCCAGCAGCCCAGGGTCTAACTATGGCTACACCTTC
TRBV18,-,TRBJ2-4,-,CASSRSGAVAKNIQYF,TGTGCCAGCTCACGCTCGGGAGCCGTGGCCAAAAACATTCAGTACTTC
TRBV27,-,TRBJ2-1,-,CASSRLSDSSYNEQFF,TGTGCCAGCAGTAGATTAAGCGACTCCTCCTACAATGAGCAGTTCTTC
TRBV29-1,-,TRBJ2-3,-,CSVGLTSTDTQYF,TGCAGCGTTGGTTTAACTAGCACAGATACGCAGTATTTT
TRBV15,TRBD2,TRBJ2-3,few,CATSRDGVASGAPDTQYF,TGTGCCACCAGCAGAGATGGGGTTGCCAGCGGGGCCCCGGATACGCAGTATTTT
TRBV7-2,-,TRBJ2-4,-,CASSRRGGGNIQYF,TGTGCCAGCAGCCGCCGGGGAGGGGGAAACATTCAGTACTTC
TRBV7-2,TRBD2,TRBJ2-1,many,CASSLLTSGNGQFF,TGTGCCAGCAGCTTATTAACTAGCGGGAATGGGCAGTTCTTC
TRBV5-1,-,TRBJ2-2,few,CASSRGPNTGELFF,TGCGCCAGCAGCAGGGGACCAAACACCGGGGAGCTGTTTTTT
TRBV20-1,TRBD1,TRBJ2-7,-,CSARGGTGDYEQYF,TGCAGTGCTAGGGGAGGGACAGGGGACTACGAGCAGTACTTC
TRBV6-1,-,TRBJ2-3,-,CASSDKGRGTDTQYF,TGTGCCAGCAGTGATAAGGGAAGGGGGACAGATACGCAGTATTTT
TRBV11-2,-,TRBJ2-3,few,CASTLDGGAVDTQYF,TGTGCCAGCACCCTAGATGGGGGGGCCGTAGATACGCAGTATTTT
TRBV7-2,-,TRBJ2-7,-,CASSPQGRAYEQYF,TGTGCCAGCAGCCCCCAGGGGAGGGCGTACGAGCAGTACTTC
TRBV30,-,TRBJ2-7,few,CAWSDSGGEQYF,TGTGCCTGGAGTGACTCTGGGGGGGAGCAGTACTTC
TRBV20-1,TRBD2,TRBJ2-3,-,CSASRTSAITDTQYF,TGCAGTGCTTCCCGAACTAGCGCGATCACAGATACGCAGTATTTT
TRBV20-1,TRBD2,TRBJ2-3,few,CSARDRAGDSDTQYF,TGCAGTGCTAGAGATCGAGCGGGAGATTCAGATACGCAGTATTTT
TRBV11-2,TRBD2,TRBJ2-3,-,CASSFRTRGLARDTQYF,TGTGCCAGCAGCTTCCGCACCCGCGGACTAGCTCGAGATACGCAGTATTTT
TRBV4-2,-,TRBJ1-1,-,CASSLTGLREAFF,TGTGCCAGCAGCCTTACTGGGCTGAGAGAAGCTTTCTTT
TRBV29-1,TRBD1,TRBJ2-3,-,CSVTGDGATDTQYF,TGCAGCGTTACAGGGGACGGCGCCACAGATACGCAGTATTTT
TRBV6-1,-,TRBJ2-5,-,CASSQLWTTQETQYF,TGTGCCAGCAGTCAACTCTGGACTACCCAAGAGACCCAGTACTTC
TRBV14,-,TRBJ1-6,-,CASSLTTGVNNSPLHF,TGTGCCAGCAGCCTTACGACAGGAGTGAATAATTCACCCCTCCACTTT
TRBV18,-,TRBJ2-5,-,CASSPTDLLQETQYF,TGTGCCAGCTCACCAACGGACCTGCTCCAAGAGACCCAGTACTTC